This T cell receptor beta chain was found in a study of blood T cells in healthy people across ages. About this clonotype itself: Antigen specificity is unknown.

In each sample, at least 7 million PBMCs were isolated. Notes on the study in general: As age increased, TCR beta diversity per million T cells fell in a roughly linear fashion. Versus aged donors, long-lived donors had higher diversity and more naive CD4+ cells.

V was pared by 2 bases and J by 0 bases, with 7 bases of the junction left unmatched. The CDR3 has 15 amino acids. From germline, CDR1 is DFQATT and CDR2 SNEGSKA (reference sequence). Primed by a sample-barcoded 5' primer and a J-beta primer mix, a second PCR proceeded for about 7 to 11 cycles. TCRdb re-called the 5' RACE reads through MiXCR, storing one row per CDR3 protein. The sample lists around 1.5 million distinct CDR3 sequences, 55% to 75% occurring once. The V and J genes are TRBV20-1 and TRBJ2-7; 7 bases align to TRBD2. This clonotype was obtained from a man younger than 35 in good health. Specimen: blood. CDR3 sequence reads: CSARNSGSSSYEQYF. The DNA for the CDR3 is TGCAGTGCTAGAAATAGCGGGTCTAGCTCCTACGAGCAGTACTTC.